Each of the 30 T cell receptor beta chains below was sequenced from the same sample in a study of T cell responses to AZD1222 COVID-19 vaccine. Only in-frame clones appear in the TCRdb table, and some are missing; sequencing was by immunoSEQ multiplex PCR. The sample lists about 120,000 clones, 80% to 95% seen once, with just over 4% in the top ten. Sample: peripheral blood, taken 28 days after the second dose of the MenACWY control vaccine. These receptor sequences come from an adult who received the MenACWY meningococcal vaccine as a control.

CDR3 protein: CASSLGGTSEETQYF. CDR3 nucleotide sequence: TGTGCCAGCAGCTTGGGAGGGACTAGCGAAGAGACCCAGTACTTC. The gene calls are TRBV5-4 and TRBJ2-5; 10 nucleotides agree with TRBD2. The ends lost 0 bases at V and 3 bases at J; junction bases unmatched: 2. The germline V gene has CDR1 SGHNT and CDR2 YYREEE (reference sequence). The CDR3 runs 15 residues.

CDR3 amino acids: CASSLGTGGIYEQYF. For the CDR3, the DNA is TGCGCCAGCAGCTTGGGGACAGGGGGCATTTACGAGCAGTACTTC. V is TRBV5-1 and J is TRBJ2-7, with TRBD1 identical over 11 bases. The germline CDR1 and CDR2 sequences are SGHRS and YFSETQ. This CDR3 is built from 15 residues. Trimming at V came to 0 bases and at J to 4 bases, leaving 3 bases not matched to a gene.

This chain links TRBV6-2 or TRBV6-3 with TRBJ2-3, with TRBD2 matching 7 bases. CDR1 is MNHEY and CDR2 is SVGEGT in the germline V gene. Unmatched junction bases numbered 10, after V lost 2 bases and J lost 5 bases. The CDR3 length is 16 residues. The CDR3 nucleotides are TGTGCCAGCAGTTACCCTTCGGGAGGAGGTAAAGATACGCAGTATTTT. Translation: CASSYPSGGGKDTQYF.

The chain has TRBV21-1 and TRBJ1-2. TRBV21-1 constitutes a pseudogene. The length of the CDR3 is 20 residues. The CDR3: CASSGQITRDIQKICCGYTF. For the CDR3, the DNA is TGTGCCAGCAGCGGCCAAATAACCCGGGATATACAAAAGATATGCTGTGGCTACACCTTC.

The chain links TRBV6-4 to TRBJ2-3; D is uncertain. CDR3 length: 13 residues. The germline gives CDR1 MRHNA, CDR2 SNTAGT. V was clipped by 0 bases and J by 6 bases, with 7 bases between them. The CDR3 loop is CASSDSDTDTQYF. CDR3 coding DNA: TGTGCCAGCAGTGACTCCGACACGGATACGCAGTATTTT.

This clone was picked up one time. The chain recombines TRBV5-4 with TRBJ2-1; the match to TRBD2 covers 8 bases. CDR3 length: 16 amino acids. After removal of 3 bases from V and 6 bases from J, the junction contained 11 bases not matched to a gene. The germline gives CDR1 SGHNT, CDR2 YYREEE (reference sequence). CDR3 coding DNA: TGTGCCAGCAGCTCCTTCGGGGGGGCGCGAGGCAATGAGCAGTTCTTC. It yields the protein CASSSFGGARGNEQFF.

The chain joins TRBV24-1 to TRBJ2-1; 9 nucleotides line up with TRBD1. Germline V gene sequence: CDR1 KGHDR, CDR2 SFDVKD. V lost 3 bases to trimming and J lost 3 bases; unmatched junction nucleotides: 8. CDR3 size: 17 residues. Here the CDR3 reads CATSDTGQGNHYNEQFF. CDR3 DNA sequence: TGTGCCACCAGTGATACTGGACAGGGGAACCACTACAATGAGCAGTTCTTC.

The V and J genes are TRBV2 and TRBJ2-1; D gene uncertain. Germline CDR1 and CDR2: SNHLY and FYNNEI. Between the trimmed V and J ends, which lost 6 bases and 3 bases, there was a span of 24 bases. The CDR3 consists of 18 residues. CDR3 loop: CASRTFVIGRMRYNEQFF. The CDR3 DNA follows: TGTGCCAGCAGGACCTTTGTAATAGGGCGGATGCGCTACAATGAGCAGTTCTTC.

This chain connects TRBV5-5 to TRBJ1-6; 7 positions match TRBD1. This CDR3 is 16 amino acids long. Germline CDR1 reads SGHKS; CDR2 reads YYEKEE (reference sequence). Losses at the gene ends were 4 bases for V and 0 bases for J; bases not matched to a gene: 4. Written as DNA, the CDR3 is TGTGCCAGCAGCCCGACAGGGAGCTCCTATAATTCACCCCTCCACTTT. It yields the protein CASSPTGSSYNSPLHF.

The chain links TRBV27 to TRBJ2-1, with TRBD2 identical over 9 bases. Germline CDR1 is MNHEY and CDR2 is SMNVEV (reference sequence). Trimming cost V 7 bases and J 4 bases; bases outside gene matches: 5. This CDR3 is 14 amino acids long. CDR3 bases: TGTGCCAGCACGAAGGGACTAGCATACAATGAGCAGTTCTTC. It specifies CASTKGLAYNEQFF.

V usage is TRBV4-3 and J usage is TRBJ2-5; the D gene is possibly TRBD2 (6 bases). Trimming took off 1 base at V and 11 bases at J, with 17 bases between the two ends. The germline gives CDR1 LGHNA, CDR2 YSLEER. This CDR3 has 14 amino acids. For the CDR3, the DNA is TGCGCCAGCAGCCAAGCCAGTGGTAGCGGTCCTCAGTACTTC. Protein: CASSQASGSGPQYF.

The V and J genes are TRBV5-6 and TRBJ2-7; no clear D. The germline CDR1 and CDR2 sequences are SGHDT and YYEEEE. The length of the CDR3 is 12 residues. The V end was cut by 3 bases, the J end by 5 bases, with 9 bases between. The DNA for the CDR3 is TGTGCCAGCAGCTGGGGATTGGACGAGCAGTACTTC. The encoded protein is CASSWGLDEQYF.

The V call is TRBV5-8, the J call TRBJ2-3; D ambiguous. The germline V and J ends were trimmed by 0 bases and 1 base, with 9 bases remaining between them. Germline V gene sequence: CDR1 SGHTS, CDR2 YDEGEE. The CDR3 extends over 15 amino acids. In DNA form, the CDR3 reads TGTGCCAGCAGCTTGGGTGGCTCCCGCACAGATACGCAGTATTTT. Protein: CASSLGGSRTDTQYF.

In its sample, this clone was seen once. This sequence joins TRBV6-2 or TRBV6-3 and TRBJ1-5, with D unclear. V was clipped by 2 bases and J by 4 bases, with 15 bases between them. Germline V lookup: CDR1 MNHEY, CDR2 SVGEGT. CDR3 length: 16 residues. CDR3: CASSYGAVPVNQPQHF. The CDR3 DNA sequence: TGTGCCAGCAGTTACGGCGCGGTACCCGTTAATCAGCCCCAGCATTTT.

The chain recombines TRBV2 with TRBJ2-1; TRBD2 is a possible D gene (6 bases). The CDR3 extends over 16 amino acids. Between the trimmed V and J ends, which lost 0 bases and 3 bases, there was a span of 12 bases. The germline CDR1 and CDR2 sequences are SNHLY and FYNNEI. CDR3 nucleotide sequence: TGTGCCAGCAGTGAAGCTAGCGGCATATTCTACAATGAGCAGTTCTTC. This gives the protein CASSEASGIFYNEQFF.

A single count supports this clone. The chain combines TRBV4-1 with TRBJ2-5; 9 bases are shared with TRBD1. Germline V gene data show CDR1 as MGHRA and CDR2 as YSYEKL. J was trimmed by 7 bases and V by 1 base; bases with no gene match: 4. This CDR3 is 14 amino acids long. CDR3 sequence reads: CASSQGEGQGTQYF. The CDR3 DNA sequence: TGCGCCAGCAGCCAAGGAGAGGGACAGGGGACCCAGTACTTC.

Here the CDR3 reads CASSMTSGRSGSYNEQFF. In nucleotides, the CDR3 is TGTGCCAGCAGTATGACTAGCGGGCGGTCAGGGTCCTACAATGAGCAGTTCTTC. The rearrangement joins TRBV28 to TRBJ2-1; 10 positions match TRBD2. The J segment lost 1 base and the V segment lost 5 bases, leaving 11 bases of the junction unmatched. Germline-derived CDR1 and CDR2 are MDHEN and SYDVKM. The CDR3 is 18 amino acids.

This chain uses TRBV6-2 or TRBV6-3 with TRBJ2-5; TRBD1 is a possible D gene (6 bases). The CDR3 runs 13 residues. The ends were cut back, 4 bases at V and 3 bases at J, with 9 bases in the middle. Germline V gene sequence: CDR1 MNHEY, CDR2 SVGEGT. CDR3: CASSFGQKETQYF. The DNA for the CDR3 is TGTGCCAGCAGTTTCGGACAGAAAGAGACCCAGTACTTC.

V is TRBV15 and J is TRBJ1-2; D perhaps matches TRBD1 (6 bases). The germline V gene encodes CDR1 LNHNV and CDR2 YYDKDF (reference sequence). With 3 bases removed from V and 5 bases from J, the gap between germline ends came to 19 bases. The CDR3 is made up of 16 amino acids. The CDR3 loop reads CATSSHRQTGNYGYTF. The CDR3 nucleotides are TGTGCCACCAGCAGTCACCGCCAGACAGGAAATTATGGCTACACCTTC.

The chain employs TRBV28 and TRBJ2-7, with D maybe TRBD2 (5 bases). V was pared by 7 bases and J by 2 bases, with 12 bases between. There are 13 residues in the CDR3. Germline V gene lookup returns CDR1 MDHEN and CDR2 SYDVKM. The CDR3 region is CASTPGGPYEQYF. The CDR3 DNA is TGTGCCAGCACCCCCGGAGGACCCTACGAGCAGTACTTC.

This clone was seen a single time. This sequence joins TRBV28 and TRBJ1-2; possible D gene TRBD1, 5 bases. The V gene's germline CDR1 is MDHEN and CDR2 SYDVKM. This CDR3 comprises 12 residues. Trimming removed 2 bases at V and 8 bases at J, with 9 bases between. The CDR3 nucleotides read TGTGCCAGCAGTTTAAGAGAGGGGGGCTACACCTTC. Translating it yields CASSLREGGYTF.

This chain joins TRBV7-3 and TRBJ2-5; D gene uncertain. V shed 1 base and J shed 4 bases, with 13 bases lying between them. This CDR3 is 15 amino acids long. The germline V gene has CDR1 SGHTA and CDR2 FQGTGA. CDR3 coding DNA: TGTGCCAGCAGCTTAAGTGGAGCGATGGGAGAGACCCAGTACTTC. It yields the protein CASSLSGAMGETQYF.

The chain uses TRBV7-9 and TRBJ2-7; a possible D gene is TRBD1 (5 bases). V lost 5 bases and J 3 bases, leaving 17 bases between the germline ends. Per germline, CDR1 SEHNR and CDR2 FQNEAQ (reference sequence). The CDR3 sequence is 15 residues long. The CDR3 region has the DNA TGTGCCAGCAGCCCCCTCAGGGTGGGGTACTACGAGCAGTACTTC. It specifies CASSPLRVGYYEQYF.

The gene calls are TRBV4-1 and TRBJ2-1; 8 nucleotides agree with TRBD2. The CDR3 runs to 17 residues. The J segment lost 3 bases and the V segment lost 5 bases, leaving 12 bases of the junction unmatched. The germline V gene encodes CDR1 MGHRA and CDR2 YSYEKL. The CDR3 bases are TGCGCCAGCAGCAAAGGGACCGGGACTAGTATCTACAATGAGCAGTTCTTC. Protein sequence: CASSKGTGTSIYNEQFF.

The chain couples TRBV27 to TRBJ2-5, with TRBD2 matching 14 bases. The CDR3 is 16 amino acids. Looked up from germline, CDR1 is MNHEY and CDR2 is SMNVEV (reference sequence). V gave up 6 bases and J gave up 5 bases; unmatched junction bases: 8. The CDR3 DNA sequence: TGTGCCAGCAGCGCAGGACTAGCGGGGGGTCGGGAGACCCAGTACTTC. Translation gives CASSAGLAGGRETQYF.

This clone was seen a few times. CDR3 nucleotide sequence: TGCGCCAGCAGCTTGGAGGCTAGAGGTGAGCAGTACTTC. Protein: CASSLEARGEQYF. The chain joins TRBV5-1 to TRBJ2-7; the D is unclear. Trimming stripped 0 bases from V and 7 bases from J, with 11 bases between. Germline loops: CDR1 SGHRS, CDR2 YFSETQ. This CDR3 has 13 amino acids.

The chain uses TRBV6-6 and TRBJ1-2, with D unresolved. CDR3 length: 15 residues. The V end was cut by 6 bases, the J end by 5 bases, with 19 bases between. Germline assignment: CDR1 MNHNY and CDR2 SVGAGI (reference sequence). The CDR3 DNA reads as TGTGCCAGCAGGCCCCTTGGTTCGGCGGGATATGGCTACACCTTC. Translating it yields CASRPLGSAGYGYTF.

This chain joins TRBV18 and TRBJ1-3; D is perhaps TRBD1 (5 bases). Germline V lookup: CDR1 KGHSH, CDR2 LQKENI. There are 16 residues in the CDR3. V lost 0 bases and J 0 bases, leaving 9 bases between the germline ends. For the CDR3, the DNA is TGTGCCAGCTCACCACCGGGACGCAGCTCTGGAAACACCATATATTTT. This encodes CASSPPGRSSGNTIYF.

J is TRBJ2-6 and V is TRBV18; a weak D match, TRBD1 (6 bases). Germline loops: CDR1 KGHSH, CDR2 LQKENI. Trimming shortened V by 3 bases and J by 2 bases, and 8 bases separated the two germline ends. The CDR3 is 15 residues long. The CDR3 loop is CASSPQGTGANVLTF. DNA of the CDR3: TGTGCCAGCTCACCTCAGGGGACTGGGGCCAACGTCCTGACTTTC. Together with reference TRBV18 and TRBJ2-6, the CDR3 gives the full variable domain: NAGVMQNPRHLVRRRGQEARLRCSPMKGHSHVYWYRQLPEEGLKFMVYLQKENIIDESGMPKERFSAEFPKEGPSILRIQQVVRGDSAAYFCASSPQGTGANVLTFGAGSRLTVL.

V usage is TRBV28 and J usage is TRBJ1-5, with D possibly TRBD1 on 6 matching bases. This CDR3 comprises 14 residues. CDR1 is MDHEN and CDR2 is SYDVKM in the germline V gene. Trimming removed 6 bases at V and 4 bases at J, with 13 bases between. The CDR3 sequence is CASSTGTKNQPQHF. CDR3 DNA: TGTGCCAGCAGCACCGGGACAAAGAATCAGCCCCAGCATTTT.